One sample yielded the 28 T cell receptor beta chains listed below, sequenced in a study of blood T cell repertoires in COVID-19. Profiled with immunoSEQ multiplex PCR; TCRdb holds only in-frame clones, not every one. The sample carries 400,000 or so clones, 70% to 90% recorded once. Sequenced material: peripheral blood. These receptors were obtained from a man aged 18 to 30 with COVID-19, enrolled during active disease.

V is TRBV9 and J is TRBJ2-2; the match to TRBD2 covers 12 bases. Germline-derived CDR1 and CDR2 are SGDLS and YYNGEE. The trim removed 2 bases at V and 6 bases at J, leaving 5 bases unmatched. The CDR3 length is 16 residues. The CDR3 region is CASSVLAGGPAGELFF. For the CDR3, the DNA is TGTGCCAGCAGCGTTCTAGCGGGAGGGCCCGCCGGGGAGCTGTTTTTT.

V gene TRBV6-5 combines with J gene TRBJ1-2, with no clear D. The length of the CDR3 is 13 residues. Trimming shortened V by 7 bases and J by 5 bases, and 14 bases separated the two germline ends. In germline, CDR1 is MNHEY, CDR2 SVGAGI. CDR3 DNA sequence: TGTGCCAGCACCAAAGATCCGGGGTATGGCTACACCTTC. As protein: CASTKDPGYGYTF.

The gene calls are TRBV18 and TRBJ1-3; D unclear. V lost 3 bases and J lost 0, with 6 bases in between. Germline V gene data show CDR1 as KGHSH and CDR2 as LQKENI. The CDR3 spans 14 residues. CDR3 region: CASSPAPSGNTIYF. DNA of the CDR3: TGTGCCAGCTCACCGGCTCCCTCTGGAAACACCATATATTTT. The variable domain in full, with the rest retrieved from reference TRBV18 and TRBJ1-3, is NAGVMQNPRHLVRRRGQEARLRCSPMKGHSHVYWYRQLPEEGLKFMVYLQKENIIDESGMPKERFSAEFPKEGPSILRIQQVVRGDSAAYFCASSPAPSGNTIYFGEGSWLTVV.

The chain combines TRBV5-5 with TRBJ1-1; perhaps TRBD1 as D (6 bases). Germline V gene sequence: CDR1 SGHKS, CDR2 YYEKEE (reference sequence). The CDR3 totals 16 residues. Trimming pared 4 bases from V and 1 base from J, leaving 17 bases between. CDR3 nucleotide sequence: TGTGCCAGCAGCCCCGGCAGGACAGTGAGGAACACTGAAGCTTTCTTT. Encoded protein: CASSPGRTVRNTEAFF.

The chain couples TRBV30 to TRBJ1-2; 7 positions agree with TRBD1. The germline V gene has CDR1 GTSNPN and CDR2 SVGIG (reference sequence). The CDR3 is 13 amino acids. J was trimmed by 6 bases and V by 5 bases; bases with no gene match: 9. CDR3 region: CAWSLGGSHGYTF. CDR3 DNA sequence: TGTGCCTGGTCATTAGGGGGCTCACATGGCTACACCTTC.

The chain carries TRBV7-2 and TRBJ2-1; D call uncertain. The V end was cut by 5 bases, the J end by 0 bases, with 14 bases between. This CDR3 is 16 amino acids long. In germline, CDR1 is SGHTA, CDR2 FQGNSA. The CDR3 region has the DNA TGTGCCAGCAGCGGTTCAATAGCCGGCTCCTACAATGAGCAGTTCTTC. This gives the protein CASSGSIAGSYNEQFF.

CDR3 region: CAASSSGRSNEQFF. CDR3 bases: TGTGCCGCCTCATCTAGCGGGAGGTCCAATGAGCAGTTCTTC. The V call is TRBV5-4, the J call TRBJ2-1; 11 bases are a match to TRBD2. There are 14 residues in the CDR3. The germline CDR1 and CDR2 sequences are SGHNT and YYREEE (reference sequence). J lost 6 bases, V lost 10 bases, and 9 bases had no gene match.

The chain carries TRBV27 and TRBJ2-7; D is perhaps TRBD1 (5 bases). There are 12 residues in the CDR3. Germline V gene sequence: CDR1 MNHEY, CDR2 SMNVEV (reference sequence). Trimming removed 8 bases at V and 7 bases at J, with 15 bases between. The CDR3 here is CASGTGLREQYF. Here the CDR3 DNA reads TGTGCCAGCGGAACAGGTTTGAGGGAGCAGTACTTC.

The chain is built from TRBV16 and TRBJ2-7; 15 nucleotides agree with TRBD2. CDR3 length: 19 amino acids. The V and J ends lost 4 bases and 1 base, in that order; junction bases with no gene match: 11. Per germline, CDR1 KGHSY and CDR2 FQNENV. The DNA of the CDR3 is TGTGCCAGCAGCCCAACGGGCAGGGGACTAGCGGGGGGATCCTACGAGCAGTACTTC. It specifies CASSPTGRGLAGGSYEQYF.

The V gene is TRBV2, the J gene TRBJ1-6, with 7 nucleotides matching TRBD1. V trimming: 5 bases; J trimming: 8 bases; junction bases outside the gene matches: 15. This CDR3 is built from 17 residues. Germline V gives CDR1 SNHLY, CDR2 FYNNEI. CDR3 nucleotide sequence: TGTGCCAGCAGTTTGAACCCAACCCGGGACAGAGATTCACCCCTCCACTTT. Its translation: CASSLNPTRDRDSPLHF.

The rearrangement joins TRBV12-5 to TRBJ2-7, with 9 positions matching TRBD1. Trimming removed 2 bases from V and 3 bases from J; junction bases left unmatched: 5. CDR1 is LGHNT, CDR2 FRNRAP, per germline. CDR3 length: 15 amino acids. The CDR3 DNA sequence: TGTGCTAGTGGTTTGCCTAAGGGACAGGGCTACGAGCAGTACTTC. Amino acid sequence: CASGLPKGQGYEQYF.

The CDR3: CASSLAAGGFLSLYQETQYF. In DNA, the CDR3 is TGTGCCAGCAGCTTAGCGGCGGGGGGTTTCCTCAGTCTTTATCAAGAGACCCAGTACTTC. V usage is TRBV7-2 and J usage is TRBJ2-5; 8 positions match TRBD2. Trimming removed 0 bases from V and 2 bases from J; junction bases left unmatched: 17. CDR1 and CDR2 from the germline V gene are SGHTA and FQGNSA. The CDR3 runs 20 residues.

The chain carries TRBV3-1 (or the pseudogene TRBV3-2) and TRBJ2-3; the D gene is possibly TRBD2 (5 bases). The CDR3 extends over 16 amino acids. Germline V gene lookup returns CDR1 LGHDT and CDR2 YNNKEL (reference sequence). V lost 3 bases and J 4 bases, leaving 17 bases between the germline ends. Written as DNA, the CDR3 is TGTGCCAGCAGCCACCATGCCGCCCGGGGTTCAGATACGCAGTATTTT. Its protein product is CASSHHAARGSDTQYF.

The chain employs TRBV19 and TRBJ2-1; a possible D gene is TRBD2 (6 bases). The ends were cut back, 6 bases at V and 2 bases at J, with 14 bases in the middle. This CDR3 has 15 residues. CDR1 is LNHDA and CDR2 is SQIVND in the germline V gene (reference sequence). In DNA, the CDR3 is TGTGCCAGTAGGGACTACACCGGGACCTACAATGAGCAGTTCTTC. This sequence encodes CASRDYTGTYNEQFF.

The V and J genes are TRBV5-1 and TRBJ1-1; D gene ambiguous. Germline-derived CDR1 and CDR2 are SGHRS and YFSETQ. V was pared by 5 bases and J by 5 bases, with 16 bases between. CDR3 length: 14 residues. The CDR3 region is CASRGSNAGTEAFF. CDR3 nucleotide sequence: TGCGCCAGCAGAGGGTCGAATGCGGGTACTGAAGCTTTCTTT.

V usage is TRBV11-1 and J usage is TRBJ2-7; TRBD2 agrees at 7 bases. This CDR3 is 14 amino acids long. CDR1 and CDR2 (germline): SGHAT, FQDESV (reference sequence). V was clipped by 5 bases and J by 6 bases; unmatched bases: 10. CDR3 residues: CASSRLADRGEQYF. Written as DNA, the CDR3 is TGTGCCAGCAGCCGTCTAGCGGATCGTGGCGAGCAGTACTTC.

This chain joins TRBV11-2 and TRBJ2-1; TRBD2 agrees at 7 bases. Germline V gene lookup returns CDR1 SGHAT and CDR2 FQNNGV. The CDR3 has 14 residues. Germline trimming cut 1 base from V and 7 bases from J; bases unmatched to any gene: 4. The CDR3 sequence is CASSLGGSGNEQFF. The CDR3 DNA sequence: TGTGCCAGCAGCTTAGGAGGTAGCGGGAATGAGCAGTTCTTC.

The J gene is TRBJ2-7, the V gene TRBV6-5; TRBD1 agrees at 9 bases. CDR1 is MNHEY and CDR2 is SVGAGI in the germline V gene. This CDR3 contains 16 residues. With V trimmed by 2 bases and J by 4 bases, 9 bases remained unmatched. CDR3: CASSYGTGTGQYEQYF. The CDR3 bases are TGTGCCAGCAGTTACGGAACCGGGACAGGGCAATACGAGCAGTACTTC.

The genes are TRBV5-6 and TRBJ2-2; possibly TRBD1 for D (6 bases). Germline V gene sequence: CDR1 SGHDT, CDR2 YYEEEE. CDR3 length: 18 amino acids. V lost 5 bases to trimming and J lost 4 bases, with 24 bases between them. This CDR3 is CASSNPTLRQVPTGELFF. In DNA, the CDR3 is TGTGCCAGCAGTAATCCGACCCTAAGACAGGTTCCCACCGGGGAGCTGTTTTTT.

This chain links TRBV11-3 with TRBJ1-1, with 11 bases fitting TRBD1. Germline V gene sequence: CDR1 SGHNT, CDR2 YENEEA. The CDR3 totals 20 residues. V trimming: 1 base; J trimming: 1 base; junction bases outside the gene matches: 14. The CDR3 is CASSLGHMDRGQVKNTEAFF. CDR3 sequence (DNA): TGTGCCAGCAGCTTAGGTCATATGGACAGGGGGCAAGTAAAGAACACTGAAGCTTTCTTT.

The genes are TRBV5-1 and TRBJ2-1; 12 bases are a match to TRBD2. J lost 9 bases, V lost 5 bases, and 9 bases had no gene match. The CDR3 runs to 15 residues. CDR1 SGHRS and CDR2 YFSETQ come from the germline V gene. CDR3 bases: TGCGCCAGCAGAGCGACTAGCGGGGGTCGTGGTGAGCAGTTCTTC. As protein: CASRATSGGRGEQFF.

The chain carries TRBV7-9 and TRBJ2-1; TRBD2 matches 7 bases. Germline lookup yields CDR1 SEHNR and CDR2 FQNEAQ (reference sequence). This CDR3 spans 15 amino acids. J lost 5 bases, V lost 3 bases, and 7 bases had no gene match. CDR3 DNA: TGTGCCAGCAGCTTTTGGGCTAGCGGACACAATGAGCAGTTCTTC. It encodes CASSFWASGHNEQFF.

The chain couples TRBV25-1 to TRBJ1-2; 8 bases agree with TRBD1. The V and J ends lost 6 bases and 4 bases, in that order; junction bases with no gene match: 13. The CDR3 consists of 16 residues. CDR1 is MGHDK and CDR2 is SYGVNS in the germline V gene. CDR3 nucleotide sequence: TGTGCCAGCAGCGCCTGGGACAGGACCTTAGGCTATGGCTACACCTTC. As protein: CASSAWDRTLGYGYTF.

The chain couples TRBV24-1 to TRBJ2-3, with a weak D call TRBD2 (6 bases). This CDR3 contains 17 residues. V was trimmed by 0 bases and J by 4 bases, leaving 16 bases between them. The germline CDR1 and CDR2 sequences are KGHDR and SFDVKD. The CDR3 bases are TGTGCCACCAGTGATTTGCGAGGGACTGGGGCTGCAGATACGCAGTATTTT. Translation: CATSDLRGTGAADTQYF.

The rearrangement uses TRBV2 and TRBJ1-3; the match to TRBD1 covers 11 bases. The V and J ends lost 8 bases and 2 bases, in that order; junction bases with no gene match: 5. Germline V CDR1 and CDR2: SNHLY, FYNNEI. The CDR3 runs 15 residues. The CDR3 bases are TGTGCCAGCGGGATGGGACAGGGGGCTGGAAACACCATATATTTT. It codes for CASGMGQGAGNTIYF.

The J gene is TRBJ2-3, the V gene TRBV12-3 or TRBV12-4, with D perhaps TRBD2 (6 bases). The CDR3 sequence is 13 residues long. Trimming cost V 8 bases and J 2 bases, with 11 bases left between them. CDR3: CASSGGATDTQYF. CDR3 DNA sequence: TGTGCCAGCTCCGGCGGGGCCACAGATACGCAGTATTTT.

V and J are TRBV11-2 and TRBJ2-7, with 8 bases aligning to TRBD2. Germline lookup yields CDR1 SGHAT and CDR2 FQNNGV. Trimming cost V 5 bases and J 4 bases; bases outside gene matches: 7. The CDR3 has 14 amino acids. The CDR3 coding sequence is TGTGCCAGCAGCGTAGGCGGGGGGCTTTACGAGCAGTACTTC. It encodes CASSVGGGLYEQYF.

The gene calls are TRBV24-1 and TRBJ1-5; TRBD1 is a possible D gene (5 bases). The V end lost 2 bases, the J end lost 2 bases, and 12 bases lay between the germline ends. This CDR3 is 16 amino acids long. Germline V lookup: CDR1 KGHDR, CDR2 SFDVKD. CDR3 nucleotides: TGTGCCACCAGTGATTCGCGGGGCGAGGGCAATCAGCCCCAGCATTTT. This codes for CATSDSRGEGNQPQHF.